This TCR beta chain was found in a study of early T cells in non-severe SARS-CoV-2 infection. TCRdb analysed the 5' RACE reads with MiXCR anew, one entry per CDR3 protein. The sample has about 52,000 distinct CDR3 sequences; 8% to 8.5% are singletons. Sequencing was performed on whole blood. The TCR comes from an adult who was a healthcare worker with PCR-confirmed SARS-CoV-2 infection or an uninfected control (not recorded which).

The CDR3 is CASSLVAGEGSGELFF. Written as DNA, the CDR3 is TGTGCCAGCAGCCTCGTAGCGGGAGAGGGCTCCGGGGAGCTGTTTTTT. The chain recombines TRBV3-1 with TRBJ2-2; 9 bases are shared with TRBD2. Germline V gives CDR1 LGHDT, CDR2 YNNKEL (reference sequence). J lost 6 bases, V lost 4 bases, and 9 bases had no gene match. The CDR3 contains 16 residues.